The 8 T cell receptor beta chains below all came from one sample that was sequenced in a study of shared clonotypes between healthy human individuals. TCRdb keeps only in-frame clones here, not all; method: immunoSEQ multiplex PCR. The data show 90,000 to 100,000 clones, with less than 60% seen just once and approximately 15% held by the top ten. Sequencing input: PBMCs. These receptors were collected from a woman aged 40 to 50 in good health. Some clones in this sample may be carry-over from other donors' samples.

The V and J genes are TRBV7-9 and TRBJ2-7; 9 bases agree with TRBD1. Trimming cost V 4 bases and J 6 bases; bases outside gene matches: 4. The germline V gene encodes CDR1 SEHNR and CDR2 FQNEAQ (reference sequence). The CDR3 is 13 amino acids. The CDR3 DNA reads TGTGCCAGCAGCTCTACAGGGGGCGGCGAGCAGTACTTC. Translating it yields CASSSTGGGEQYF.

The gene calls are TRBV9 and TRBJ2-5; 10 nucleotides align to TRBD2. This CDR3 comprises 14 residues. CDR1 and CDR2 (germline): SGDLS, YYNGEE. V shed 4 bases, J shed 5 bases, and the junction held 5 bases outside the gene matches. The DNA for the CDR3 is TGTGCCAGCAGCCCGAGGACTAGCGGTGAGACCCAGTACTTC. It codes for CASSPRTSGETQYF.

This clone was seen just once. The chain joins TRBV18 to TRBJ2-2; D assignment may be TRBD1 or TRBD2 (6 bases each). Germline V gene data show CDR1 as KGHSH and CDR2 as LQKENI. V lost 0 bases, J lost 4 bases, and 15 bases lay in between. This CDR3 is 17 amino acids long. CDR3 region: CASSPPEGVSGTGELFF. The CDR3 DNA reads TGTGCCAGCTCACCACCGGAGGGGGTTAGCGGCACCGGGGAGCTGTTTTTT.

This clone was seen a handful of times. The chain combines TRBV7-2 with TRBJ2-7; D tentatively reads TRBD1 or TRBD2 (5 bases each). This CDR3 contains 15 residues. V gave up 2 bases and J gave up 2 bases, with 13 bases separating them. The germline V gene has CDR1 SGHTA and CDR2 FQGNSA. This CDR3 reads CASSLRMGETYEQYF. The DNA of the CDR3 is TGTGCCAGCAGCTTAAGGATGGGGGAGACCTACGAGCAGTACTTC.

This clone has only a few counts. The chain is built from TRBV2 and TRBJ2-5; 8 bases align to TRBD2. The V and J ends lost 7 bases and 5 bases, in that order; junction bases with no gene match: 9. The CDR3 spans 14 residues. Germline CDR1 SNHLY, CDR2 FYNNEI. This CDR3 reads CASKGISGSETQYF. CDR3 DNA: TGTGCCAGCAAGGGGATCAGCGGGAGTGAGACCCAGTACTTC. The full variable domain, its missing parts supplied by reference TRBV2 and TRBJ2-5, is EPEVTQTPSHQVTQMGQEVILRCVPISNHLYFYWYRQILGQKVEFLVSFYNNEISEKSEIFDDQFSVERPDGSNFTLKIRSTKLEDSAMYFCASKGISGSETQYFGPGTRLLVL.

J is TRBJ2-1 and V is TRBV18, with 7 positions matching TRBD2. V lost 10 bases and J lost 8; bases outside the gene matches: 8. Germline CDR1 reads KGHSH; CDR2 reads LQKENI. CDR3 length equals 12 residues. The CDR3 nucleotides read TGTGCCACCGGGGAGGGCCGTTATGAGCAGTTCTTC. This sequence encodes CATGEGRYEQFF.

This clone has at least ten counts. This chain uses TRBV19 with TRBJ1-1; no reliable D call. Trimming took off 9 bases at V and 0 bases at J, with 8 bases between the two ends. The CDR3 has 12 amino acids. In germline, CDR1 is LNHDA, CDR2 SQIVND (reference sequence). CDR3 protein: CASSGLNTEAFF. Written as DNA, the CDR3 is TGTGCCAGCAGTGGATTGAACACTGAAGCTTTCTTT.

CDR3 region: CASSASGNADTQYF. Here the CDR3 DNA reads TGTGCCAGCAGCGCGAGCGGGAATGCAGATACGCAGTATTTT. The genes are TRBV2 and TRBJ2-3; 7 nucleotides line up with TRBD2. Germline CDR1 is SNHLY and CDR2 is FYNNEI. The CDR3 covers 14 residues. V trimming: 6 bases; J trimming: 4 bases; junction bases outside the gene matches: 7.